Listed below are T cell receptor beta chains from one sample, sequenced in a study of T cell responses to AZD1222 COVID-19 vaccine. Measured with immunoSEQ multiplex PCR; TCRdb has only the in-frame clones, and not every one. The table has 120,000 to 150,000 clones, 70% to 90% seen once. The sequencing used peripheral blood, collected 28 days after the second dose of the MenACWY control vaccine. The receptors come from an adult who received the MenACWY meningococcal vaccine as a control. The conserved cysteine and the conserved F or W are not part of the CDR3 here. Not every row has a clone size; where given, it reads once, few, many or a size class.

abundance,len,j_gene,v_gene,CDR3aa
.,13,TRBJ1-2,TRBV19,ASSISPGQIYGYT
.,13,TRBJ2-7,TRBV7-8,ASSLQTSGVYEQY
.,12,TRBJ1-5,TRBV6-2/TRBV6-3,ASSYTVGNQPQH
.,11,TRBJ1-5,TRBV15,ATSEGANQPQH
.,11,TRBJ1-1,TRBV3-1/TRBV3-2,ASRDRGITEAF
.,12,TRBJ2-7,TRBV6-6,ASRLDRGRNEQY
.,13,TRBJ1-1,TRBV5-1,ASSLQGQQNTEAF
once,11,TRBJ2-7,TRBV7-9,ASSSTSGYEQY
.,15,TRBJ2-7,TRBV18,ASSPGTGGPTTYEQY
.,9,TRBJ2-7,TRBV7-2,ASSLGTEQY
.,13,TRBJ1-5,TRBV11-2,ASSTNRGGNQPQH
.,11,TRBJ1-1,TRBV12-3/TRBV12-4,ASTPGQGTEAF
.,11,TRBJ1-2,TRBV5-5,ASSRDGNYGYT
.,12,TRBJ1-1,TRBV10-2,ASSDRRRRTEAF
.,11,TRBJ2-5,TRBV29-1,SLRTGLTETQY
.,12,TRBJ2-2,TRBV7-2,ASSLAGFTGELF
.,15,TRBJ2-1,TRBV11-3,ASSLGKRGSSYNEQF
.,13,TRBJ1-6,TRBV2,ASSEAGHLNSPLH
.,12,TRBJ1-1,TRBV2,ASSVRGEGTEAF
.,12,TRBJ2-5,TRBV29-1,SVLGTGSQETQY
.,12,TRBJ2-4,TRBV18,ASSPLSGTGDQY
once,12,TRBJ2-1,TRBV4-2,ASSNGPADDEQF
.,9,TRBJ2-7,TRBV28,ASTSSYEQY
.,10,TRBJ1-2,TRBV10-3,AISEDVSSYT
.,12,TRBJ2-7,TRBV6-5,ASSDRGDSYEQY
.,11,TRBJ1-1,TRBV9,ASSQRVYTEAF
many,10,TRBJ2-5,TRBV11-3,ASGEAGETQY
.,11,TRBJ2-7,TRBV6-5,ASSRGTSGEQY
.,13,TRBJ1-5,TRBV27,ASSPGTVSNQPQH
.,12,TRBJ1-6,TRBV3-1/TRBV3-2,ASSQDSAGVPLH
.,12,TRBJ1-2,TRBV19,ASSIPGLDYGYT
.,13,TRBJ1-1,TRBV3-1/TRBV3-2,ASSPMGGRITEAF
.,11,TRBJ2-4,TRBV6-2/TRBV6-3,ASSVLIGDIQY
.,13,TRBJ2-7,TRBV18,ASSPQQVDSYEQY
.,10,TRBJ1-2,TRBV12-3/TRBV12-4,ASSPLRYGYT
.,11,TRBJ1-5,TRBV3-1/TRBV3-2,ASSQDSHQPQH
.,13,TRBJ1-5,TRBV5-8,ASTPVVGVNQPQH
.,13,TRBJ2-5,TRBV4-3,ASSQDSGLRETQY
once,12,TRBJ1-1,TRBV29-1,SVETGLGKSEAF
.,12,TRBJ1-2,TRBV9,ASSVDSPNYGYT
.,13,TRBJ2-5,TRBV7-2,ASSRGTGRQETQY
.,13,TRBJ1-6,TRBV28,ASSSAGNDNSPLH
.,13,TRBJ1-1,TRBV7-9,ASSHPYDADTEAF
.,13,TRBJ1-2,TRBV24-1,ATSERTGLGVGYT
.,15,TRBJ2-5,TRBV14,ASSQEGGLLAGETQY
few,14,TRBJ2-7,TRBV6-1,ASSEAPGLAVYEQY
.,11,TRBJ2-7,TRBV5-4,ASSLPFSYEQY
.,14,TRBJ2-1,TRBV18,ASSLYTPSSYNEQF
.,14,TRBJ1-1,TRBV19,ASSILGTGGKAEAF
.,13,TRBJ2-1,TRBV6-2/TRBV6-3,ASSYSTSGGWQQF